The 10 T cell receptor beta chains below all came from one sample that was sequenced in a study of blood T cell repertoires in COVID-19. Generated by immunoSEQ multiplex PCR, the TCRdb table keeps only in-frame clones and is missing some. The table lists 250,000 or so clones, around 86% of them singletons. The specimen was peripheral blood. Receptors were obtained from a man aged 25-45 years who had recovered from COVID-19.

The chain combines TRBV10-1 with TRBJ1-1; 7 bases are a match to TRBD1. J gave up 3 bases and V 6 bases, and 4 bases lay outside the gene matches. CDR1 WNHNN and CDR2 SYGVQD come from the germline V gene (reference sequence). This CDR3 contains 13 residues. The CDR3 nucleotides read TGCGCCAGCAGACCCGGGACAGACACTGAAGCTTTCTTT. Protein product: CASRPGTDTEAFF.

This chain joins TRBV10-3 and TRBJ1-1; no definite D call. The CDR3 is 15 residues long. With 0 bases removed from V and 2 bases from J, the gap between germline ends came to 10 bases. In germline, CDR1 is ENHRY, CDR2 SYGVKD. The CDR3 DNA reads TGTGCCATCAGTGAGTCGGTCGGAGCTAACACTGAAGCTTTCTTT. Encoded protein: CAISESVGANTEAFF.

The chain links TRBV19 to TRBJ2-7; TRBD2 is a possible D gene (5 bases). The CDR3 length is 14 residues. Germline CDR1 is LNHDA and CDR2 is SQIVND (reference sequence). The ends were cut back, 6 bases at V and 5 bases at J, with 17 bases in the middle. The chain's CDR3 is CASSIQVGVNEQYF. The CDR3 nucleotides read TGTGCCAGTAGCATTCAGGTCGGGGTAAACGAGCAGTACTTC.

This chain links TRBV9 with TRBJ2-6; D remains ambiguous. The CDR3 runs 17 residues. Trimming removed 2 bases from V and 1 base from J, with 13 bases in between. Looked up from germline, CDR1 is SGDLS and CDR2 is YYNGEE. The CDR3 DNA follows: TGTGCCAGCAGCGTTGAATGGGCCTTTTCTGGGGCCAACGTCCTGACTTTC. Its translation is CASSVEWAFSGANVLTF.

This chain uses TRBV7-6 with TRBJ1-5; D is uncertain. CDR3 size: 13 residues. The germline V and J ends were trimmed by 1 base and 2 bases, with 3 bases remaining between them. The V gene's germline CDR1 is SGHVS and CDR2 FNYEAQ. CDR3 nucleotides: TGTGCCAGCAGCTTAGTCGGCAATCAGCCCCAGCATTTT. It specifies CASSLVGNQPQHF.

The V call is TRBV5-1, the J call TRBJ1-6; D call uncertain. From germline, CDR1 is SGHRS and CDR2 YFSETQ. V lost 0 bases and J lost 10, with 14 bases in between. The CDR3 has 15 residues. CDR3 in amino acids: CASSLAGAERSPLHF. DNA of the CDR3: TGCGCCAGCAGCTTGGCCGGAGCGGAGAGATCACCCCTCCACTTT.

J is TRBJ2-1 and V is TRBV4-1; D perhaps matches TRBD2 (5 bases). This CDR3 contains 17 residues. Trimming removed 1 base at V and 0 bases at J, with 13 bases between. Looked up from germline, CDR1 is MGHRA and CDR2 is YSYEKL. The CDR3 DNA reads as TGCGCCAGCAGCCAAGGGCGGGCTAGGAGCTCCTACAATGAGCAGTTCTTC. Protein sequence: CASSQGRARSSYNEQFF.

This clone was seen just once. V and J are TRBV28 and TRBJ1-4, with 9 positions matching TRBD1. Per germline, CDR1 MDHEN and CDR2 SYDVKM. After removal of 6 bases from V and 7 bases from J, the junction contained 6 bases not matched to a gene. CDR3 length: 14 amino acids. CDR3 bases: TGTGCCAGCAGCTCTGGGACAGGGCGTGAAAAACTGTTTTTT. Protein sequence: CASSSGTGREKLFF.

The V and J genes are TRBV18 and TRBJ1-3; the D gene is possibly TRBD1 (6 bases). Germline V lookup: CDR1 KGHSH, CDR2 LQKENI. The CDR3 spans 15 residues. Trimming shortened V by 2 bases and J by 1 base, and 9 bases separated the two germline ends. The DNA of the CDR3 is TGTGCCAGCTCACCAATGGACAGTTCTGGAAACACCATATATTTT. It codes for CASSPMDSSGNTIYF. The full variable domain, with the rest looked up from reference TRBV18 and TRBJ1-3, is NAGVMQNPRHLVRRRGQEARLRCSPMKGHSHVYWYRQLPEEGLKFMVYLQKENIIDESGMPKERFSAEFPKEGPSILRIQQVVRGDSAAYFCASSPMDSSGNTIYFGEGSWLTVV.

The V gene is TRBV19, the J gene TRBJ1-1; no firm D call. V gave up 3 bases and J gave up 3 bases, with 14 bases separating them. Germline lookup yields CDR1 LNHDA and CDR2 SQIVND (reference sequence). The CDR3 length is 15 residues. CDR3 sequence: CASSIAAGKDTEAFF. CDR3 bases: TGTGCCAGTAGTATCGCCGCGGGTAAGGACACTGAAGCTTTCTTT.